This T cell receptor beta chain emerged from a study of graft-versus-host responses after intestinal transplantation. On this clone itself: Its antigen is undetermined.

TCRdb's table, derived via immunoSEQ multiplex PCR, lists solely in-frame clones and lacks some. The table includes 100,000 or so clones, 85% to 95% detected once. With 3 bases clipped from V and 2 bases from J, the junction kept 3 bases outside the gene matches. The CDR3 length is 14 residues. Germline assignment: CDR1 LGHNA and CDR2 YSLEER. The sample was unstimulated CD8+ T cells sorted from spleen or lymph node cells, taken before intestinal transplant. The receptor comes from a human donor who received an intestinal transplant. The chain couples TRBV4-3 to TRBJ2-7; 8 nucleotides align to TRBD1. The CDR3 coding sequence is TGCGCCAGCAGCCACGGACAGGGCACCTACGAGCAGTACTTC. Residues: CASSHGQGTYEQYF.